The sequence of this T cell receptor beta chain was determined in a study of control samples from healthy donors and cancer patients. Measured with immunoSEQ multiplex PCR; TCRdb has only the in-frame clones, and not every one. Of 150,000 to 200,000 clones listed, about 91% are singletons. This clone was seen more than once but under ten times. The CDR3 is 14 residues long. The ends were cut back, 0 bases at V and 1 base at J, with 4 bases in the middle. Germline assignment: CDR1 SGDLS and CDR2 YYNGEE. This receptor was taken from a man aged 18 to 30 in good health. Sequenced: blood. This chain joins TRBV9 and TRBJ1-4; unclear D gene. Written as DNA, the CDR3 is TGTGCCAGCAGCGTAGGAGGAACTAATGAAAAACTGTTTTTT. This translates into CASSVGGTNEKLFF. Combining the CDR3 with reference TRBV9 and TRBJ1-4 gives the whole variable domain DSGVTQTPKHLITATGQRVTLRCSPRSGDLSVYWYQQSLDQGLQFLIQYYNGEERAKGNILERFSAQQFPDLHSELNLSSLELGDSALYFCASSVGGTNEKLFFGSGTQLSVL.